This T cell receptor (beta chain) was identified during a study of early T cells in non-severe SARS-CoV-2 infection. Study background: From unsorted whole blood, bulk RNA was sequenced, and the chains remained unpaired. Study-level findings and limits: The matching step, a VDJdb search, favored anti-spike CD8 responses and missed private and CD4 specificities.

The ends lost 6 bases at V and 1 base at J; junction bases unmatched: 0. The CDR3 spans 15 residues. Each cDNA molecule carried a unique molecular identifier. TCRdb re-derived calls from the 5' RACE reads in MiXCR, one entry per CDR3 protein. The table has 30,000 to 40,000 distinct CDR3 sequences, 6% to 7.5% seen once. This clonotype was recorded many times. Its target is unknown. This material consisted of whole blood, taken at baseline. The genes are TRBV12-3 or TRBV12-4 and TRBJ2-2; 12 nucleotides agree with TRBD2. The sequence derives from an adult who was a healthcare worker with PCR-confirmed SARS-CoV-2 infection or an uninfected control (not recorded which). The CDR3 reads CASRGLAGNTGELFF. The CDR3 DNA sequence: TGTGCCAGCAGGGGACTAGCGGGGAACACCGGGGAGCTGTTTTTT.